The 20 T cell receptor beta chains below come from one sample, sequenced in a study of blood T cell repertoires in COVID-19. Assay: immunoSEQ multiplex PCR; the TCRdb copy retains only in-frame clones and omits some. The sample has roughly 260,000 clones, under 85% seen once. The sequenced sample was peripheral blood. Receptor source: a woman aged 40 to 50 with active or convalescent COVID-19.

This clone was seen only a few times. The genes are TRBV5-1 and TRBJ2-6; the match to TRBD1 covers 12 bases. The V gene end was trimmed by 7 bases and the J gene end by 4 bases; junction bases not matched to a gene: 9. This CDR3 has 17 amino acids. The germline V gene has CDR1 SGHRS and CDR2 YFSETQ. CDR3 sequence reads: CASVRDRGPPGANVLTF. For the CDR3, the DNA is TGCGCCAGCGTCCGGGACAGGGGGCCCCCCGGGGCCAACGTCCTGACTTTC.

The chain recombines TRBV30 with TRBJ2-3; weak D call: TRBD1 (6 bases). Per germline, CDR1 GTSNPN and CDR2 SVGIG (reference sequence). The germline V and J ends were trimmed by 4 bases and 3 bases, with 14 bases remaining between them. The length of the CDR3 is 14 residues. This CDR3 is CAWTLGAGTDTQYF. In nucleotides, the CDR3 is TGTGCCTGGACCCTGGGGGCCGGGACAGATACGCAGTATTTT.

This clone was recorded once. This rearrangement joins TRBV5-1 to TRBJ1-2; 8 bases line up with TRBD1. The CDR3 has 15 residues. The V gene's germline CDR1 is SGHRS and CDR2 YFSETQ. The J segment lost 4 bases and the V segment lost 0 bases, leaving 5 bases of the junction unmatched. CDR3 in DNA: TGCGCCAGCAGCTTGGAGCGACAGGGGATCTATGGCTACACCTTC. This codes for CASSLERQGIYGYTF.

The V gene is TRBV5-6, the J gene TRBJ2-1; tentative D call: TRBD2 (5 bases). The CDR3 sequence is 12 residues long. The V gene lost 6 bases and the J gene lost 7 bases, with 11 bases spanning the gap. CDR1 and CDR2 from the germline V gene are SGHDT and YYEEEE. CDR3 residues: CASMGRSNEQFF. CDR3 bases: TGTGCCAGCATGGGGAGAAGTAATGAGCAGTTCTTC.

Note on this clone: This may come from a read error, since a much larger clone is one base off. The chain couples TRBV12-3 or TRBV12-4 to TRBJ1-1; 7 nucleotides match TRBD1. The CDR3 covers 12 residues. V trimming: 6 bases; J trimming: 7 bases; junction bases outside the gene matches: 5. The CDR3 reads CASSPGTVEAFF. As DNA, the CDR3 is TGTGCCAGCAGCCCGGGGACAGTTGAAGCTTTCTTT.

The chain uses TRBV5-1 and TRBJ1-4; 7 bases agree with TRBD1. Per the germline V gene, CDR1 is SGHRS and CDR2 is YFSETQ. This CDR3 spans 15 amino acids. The J segment lost 4 bases and the V segment lost 2 bases, leaving 5 bases of the junction unmatched. In nucleotides, the CDR3 is TGCGCCAGCAGCTTCACAGGGGCGATTAATGAAAAACTGTTTTTT. This gives the protein CASSFTGAINEKLFF.

This chain connects TRBV2 to TRBJ1-2; 8 nucleotides agree with TRBD1. V gave up 4 bases and J gave up 4 bases; unmatched junction bases: 5. The CDR3 has 14 residues. Germline CDR1 reads SNHLY; CDR2 reads FYNNEI. CDR3 sequence: CASSAGQALYGYTF. The CDR3 nucleotides read TGTGCCAGCAGTGCGGGACAGGCTCTCTATGGCTACACCTTC.

The V and J genes are TRBV5-1 and TRBJ1-3, with D maybe TRBD1 (6 bases). Germline assignment: CDR1 SGHRS and CDR2 YFSETQ. The CDR3 length is 14 residues. V lost 0 bases and J 3 bases, leaving 7 bases between the germline ends. CDR3 nucleotides: TGCGCCAGCAGCTTGGAGGGGGTTGGAAACACCATATATTTT. The encoded protein is CASSLEGVGNTIYF.

J is TRBJ1-2 and V is TRBV4-1; D unclear. V lost 1 base to trimming and J lost 3 bases, with 12 bases between them. CDR1 and CDR2 (germline): MGHRA, YSYEKL. This CDR3 has 15 residues. CDR3 sequence (DNA): TGCGCCAGCAGCCAAGTGCTAACGGGTCACTATGGCTACACCTTC. Its protein is CASSQVLTGHYGYTF.

J is TRBJ1-2 and V is TRBV7-3; TRBD1 matches 9 bases. The CDR3 sequence is 16 residues long. Trimming cost V 1 base and J 6 bases; bases outside gene matches: 9. Germline assignment: CDR1 SGHTA and CDR2 FQGTGA. Here the CDR3 reads CASSLNPSGQGDGYTF. CDR3 coding DNA: TGTGCCAGCAGCTTAAACCCGTCGGGACAGGGCGATGGCTACACCTTC.

The V gene is TRBV18, the J gene TRBJ2-1; D unresolved. Germline-derived CDR1 and CDR2 are KGHSH and LQKENI. The CDR3 is made up of 11 amino acids. V shed 4 bases and J shed 8 bases, with 6 bases lying between them. The CDR3 bases are TGTGCCAGCTCACAACACGATGAGCAGTTCTTC. It is translated as CASSQHDEQFF.

This clone was observed a handful of times. The gene calls are TRBV29-1 and TRBJ1-3, with no clear D. This CDR3 region has 15 residues. Germline V lookup: CDR1 SQVTM, CDR2 ANQGSEA. Trimming pared 7 bases from V and 8 bases from J, leaving 24 bases between. The CDR3 DNA sequence: TGCAGCGCCTCGGGTCATAAACTAATCGGGGACACCATATATTTT. This encodes CSASGHKLIGDTIYF.

CDR3 sequence reads: CASSVARLALSYEQYF. CDR3 in DNA: TGTGCCAGCAGCGTAGCTCGACTAGCTCTATCCTACGAGCAGTACTTC. The rearrangement links TRBV9 to TRBJ2-7; 7 bases align to TRBD2. The CDR3 totals 16 residues. Trimming removed 0 bases from V and 1 base from J; junction bases left unmatched: 7. CDR1 and CDR2 from the germline V gene are SGDLS and YYNGEE. Full variable domain (missing parts from reference TRBV9 and TRBJ2-7): DSGVTQTPKHLITATGQRVTLRCSPRSGDLSVYWYQQSLDQGLQFLIQYYNGEERAKGNILERFSAQQFPDLHSELNLSSLELGDSALYFCASSVARLALSYEQYFGPGTRLTVT.

V gene TRBV6-5 combines with J gene TRBJ1-4; the match to TRBD1 covers 7 bases. Germline V lookup: CDR1 MNHEY, CDR2 SVGAGI. The V segment lost 6 bases and the J segment 4 bases; nucleotides outside the gene matches: 5. This CDR3 comprises 14 residues. The CDR3 nucleotides are TGTGCCAGCAGGAGGGGGCAGGATAATGAAAAACTGTTTTTT. Encoded protein: CASRRGQDNEKLFF.

This chain joins TRBV27 and TRBJ1-2; D is ambiguous. The V gene's germline CDR1 is MNHEY and CDR2 SMNVEV (reference sequence). CDR3 length: 12 residues. V lost 0 bases and J 8 bases, leaving 7 bases between the germline ends. The CDR3, as DNA: TGTGCCAGCAGTTTATCGGGCAGGGGCTACACCTTC. Protein sequence: CASSLSGRGYTF.

J is TRBJ2-5 and V is TRBV10-3; D call uncertain. The V end lost 0 bases, the J end lost 6 bases, and 2 bases lay between the germline ends. The CDR3 loop spans 11 amino acids. Germline lookup yields CDR1 ENHRY and CDR2 SYGVKD. The CDR3 DNA follows: TGTGCCATCAGTGAGTCCAAGACCCAGTACTTC. Amino acid sequence: CAISESKTQYF.

V is TRBV28 and J is TRBJ1-3, with TRBD1 matching 7 bases. This CDR3 comprises 16 residues. Germline values: CDR1 MDHEN, CDR2 SYDVKM. The V gene end was trimmed by 4 bases and the J gene end by 0 bases; junction bases not matched to a gene: 6. In DNA, the CDR3 is TGTGCCAGCAGTTCCAGGACAGGCCGCTCTGGAAACACCATATATTTT. This gives the protein CASSSRTGRSGNTIYF.

The chain joins TRBV2 to TRBJ1-1, with TRBD1 as a possible D gene (5 bases). The CDR3 extends over 13 amino acids. Trimming shortened V by 5 bases and J by 10 bases, and 17 bases separated the two germline ends. Germline CDR1 SNHLY, CDR2 FYNNEI. The CDR3 DNA sequence: TGTGCCAGCAGTTCGGGCAGGGCCGCTGGAGCTTTCTTT. It specifies CASSSGRAAGAFF.

The rearrangement uses TRBV2 and TRBJ1-1; 7 nucleotides match TRBD1. CDR3 size: 15 residues. CDR1 is SNHLY, CDR2 FYNNEI, per germline. The V and J ends lost 5 bases and 0 bases, in that order; junction bases with no gene match: 6. CDR3 protein: CASSRDRPMNTEAFF. CDR3 DNA: TGTGCCAGCAGTCGGGACAGACCTATGAACACTGAAGCTTTCTTT.

The gene calls are TRBV4-1 and TRBJ2-6; TRBD1 might be the D (5 bases). Between the trimmed V and J ends, which lost 6 bases and 4 bases, there was a span of 13 bases. This CDR3 has 15 amino acids. Germline V lookup: CDR1 MGHRA, CDR2 YSYEKL. The CDR3 bases are TGCGCCAGCAGTATCACAGGTTCAGGGGCCAACGTCCTGACTTTC. Translated, it gives CASSITGSGANVLTF.